Listed here are 28 T cell receptor beta chains from one sample, sequenced in a study of blood T cell repertoires in COVID-19. The protocol was immunoSEQ multiplex PCR, while the TCRdb copy is restricted to in-frame clones and leaves out a portion. Of over 130,000 clones in the sample, roughly 90% were seen once. Sequencing was performed on peripheral blood. The receptors stem from a woman in her sixties with active or convalescent COVID-19.

J is TRBJ1-6 and V is TRBV7-6; 7 bases fit TRBD1. Germline V gene lookup returns CDR1 SGHVS and CDR2 FNYEAQ. This CDR3 has 14 residues. Trimming removed 4 bases from V and 6 bases from J; junction bases left unmatched: 3. The CDR3 DNA reads as TGTGCCAGCAGCTCGACAGGGATTAATTCACCCCTCCACTTT. Protein sequence: CASSSTGINSPLHF.

The chain links TRBV14 to TRBJ1-4; D gene ambiguous. Per germline, CDR1 SGHDN and CDR2 FVKESK. The CDR3 sequence is 17 residues long. V was pared by 0 bases and J by 5 bases, with 16 bases between. DNA for the CDR3: TGTGCCAGCAGCCAAGAGGATCACCGGCGGCTCAATGAAAAACTGTTTTTT. Translating it yields CASSQEDHRRLNEKLFF.

The V call is TRBV5-8, the J call TRBJ1-6; D is unresolved. The CDR3 loop spans 12 amino acids. Germline CDR1 and CDR2: SGHTS and YDEGEE. The V end lost 1 base, the J end lost 7 bases, and 3 bases lay between the germline ends. The CDR3 here is CASSLTNSPLHF. The CDR3 DNA follows: TGTGCCAGCAGCTTGACAAATTCACCCCTCCACTTT.

The chain employs TRBV7-9 and TRBJ2-4; 9 positions agree with TRBD1. The CDR3 consists of 18 residues. Unmatched junction bases numbered 10, after V lost 1 base and J lost 3 bases. Germline V gene data show CDR1 as SEHNR and CDR2 as FQNEAQ (reference sequence). CDR3 nucleotide sequence: TGTGCCAGCAGCTTAGGAACAGGGGGCTTAATTGTCAAAAACATTCAGTACTTC. Its protein is CASSLGTGGLIVKNIQYF. Complete variable domain (other parts from reference TRBV7-9 and TRBJ2-4): DTGVSQNPRHKITKRGQNVTFRCDPISEHNRLYWYRQTLGQGPEFLTYFQNEAQLEKSRLLSDRFSAERPKGSFSTLEIQRTEQGDSAMYLCASSLGTGGLIVKNIQYFGAGTRLSVL.

This clone was counted between two and nine times. The rearrangement joins TRBV30 to TRBJ1-4, with TRBD1 identical over 8 bases. The CDR3 extends over 13 amino acids. Germline loops: CDR1 GTSNPN, CDR2 SVGIG (reference sequence). With 5 bases clipped from V and 10 bases from J, the junction kept 9 bases outside the gene matches. CDR3 residues: CAWSGGQGAKLFF. For the CDR3, the DNA is TGTGCCTGGTCGGGAGGACAGGGCGCAAAACTGTTTTTT.

The chain links TRBV29-1 to TRBJ1-4, with 7 bases lining up with TRBD1. The CDR3 runs to 12 residues. J gave up 4 bases and V 4 bases, and 0 bases lay outside the gene matches. CDR1 is SQVTM and CDR2 is ANQGSEA in the germline V gene. The CDR3: CSVGQGNEKLFF. CDR3 bases: TGCAGCGTTGGACAGGGTAATGAAAAACTGTTTTTT.

The chain combines TRBV4-3 with TRBJ1-1; TRBD1 matches at 8 bases. The J segment lost 1 base and the V segment lost 7 bases, leaving 5 bases of the junction unmatched. The length of the CDR3 is 14 residues. Germline V CDR1 and CDR2: LGHNA, YSLEER. CDR3 DNA: TGCGCCAGCACCAGGGACAGGAGGAACACTGAAGCTTTCTTT. Protein: CASTRDRRNTEAFF.

This clone was seen only once. This sequence joins TRBV14 and TRBJ1-1; D remains ambiguous. The germline V and J ends were trimmed by 5 bases and 6 bases, with 22 bases remaining between them. This CDR3 comprises 16 residues. Per germline, CDR1 SGHDN and CDR2 FVKESK. The CDR3 spells CASSSQKQLQTAEAFF. The CDR3 coding sequence is TGTGCCAGCAGCTCACAAAAACAGCTCCAGACGGCTGAAGCTTTCTTT.

The V call is TRBV12-3 or TRBV12-4, the J call TRBJ1-5; D call uncertain. The V and J ends lost 2 bases and 4 bases respectively, with 6 bases between them. The CDR3 is 13 amino acids. The CDR3 DNA sequence: TGTGCCAGCAGTTTAAAGCTAAATCAGCCCCAGCATTTT. This encodes CASSLKLNQPQHF.

A note on this clone: In the same sample, other DNA sequences code for this CDR3. This chain connects TRBV7-3 to TRBJ1-2; D gene unclear. This CDR3 spans 13 amino acids. V was pared by 2 bases and J by 0 bases, with 4 bases between. Germline V gene sequence: CDR1 SGHTA, CDR2 FQGTGA. The CDR3 sequence is CASSLDSNYGYTF. CDR3 nucleotides: TGTGCCAGCAGCTTAGACTCTAACTATGGCTACACCTTC.

This clone occurred once. The V and J genes are TRBV19 and TRBJ1-2; no clear D gene. Germline CDR1 reads LNHDA; CDR2 reads SQIVND (reference sequence). There are 14 residues in the CDR3. Trimming cost V 2 bases and J 4 bases, with 11 bases left between them. The CDR3 region has the DNA TGTGCCAGTAGTATAAGGCCGAGGAGCTATGGCTACACCTTC. It encodes CASSIRPRSYGYTF.

This chain uses TRBV6-5 with TRBJ2-7; 16 nucleotides match TRBD2. Germline V CDR1 and CDR2: MNHEY, SVGAGI. V trimming: 4 bases; J trimming: 2 bases; junction bases outside the gene matches: 2. This CDR3 is 16 amino acids long. CDR3 sequence (DNA): TGTGCCAGCAGTTCCGGGACTAGCGGGGGGGCCTACGAGCAGTACTTC. Residues: CASSSGTSGGAYEQYF.

The chain employs TRBV19 and TRBJ2-7; D is unresolved. CDR1 and CDR2 from the germline V gene are LNHDA and SQIVND (reference sequence). V gave up 4 bases and J gave up 4 bases, with 5 bases separating them. The CDR3 is made up of 11 amino acids. The CDR3: CASSNGYEQYF. The CDR3 region has the DNA TGTGCCAGTAGTAACGGTTACGAGCAGTACTTC.

V is TRBV23-1 and J is TRBJ2-5; 8 bases are a match to TRBD1. TRBV23-1 is an ORF; its function is uncertain. V shed 4 bases and J 0 bases; nucleotides not matched to a gene: 7. The CDR3 covers 16 residues. CDR3 sequence: CASSPPGQEHQETQYF. CDR3 DNA sequence: TGCGCCAGCAGTCCCCCGGGACAGGAGCACCAAGAGACCCAGTACTTC.

The chain has TRBV27 and TRBJ2-1; TRBD1 matches 7 bases. This CDR3 contains 15 residues. V lost 0 bases to trimming and J lost 4 bases; unmatched junction nucleotides: 3. Germline assignment: CDR1 MNHEY and CDR2 SMNVEV (reference sequence). In nucleotides, the CDR3 is TGTGCCAGCAGTTTATCCGGGACAGAATACAATGAGCAGTTCTTC. It yields the protein CASSLSGTEYNEQFF.

This clone was detected only a few times. This chain joins TRBV10-1 and TRBJ2-1, with D unclear. CDR3 length equals 13 residues. V lost 1 base, J lost 10 bases, and 11 bases lay in between. The germline V gene encodes CDR1 WNHNN and CDR2 SYGVQD (reference sequence). CDR3 coding DNA: TGCGCCAGCAGTGAGTTTACTAAGCGCGAGCAGTTCTTC. Its translation: CASSEFTKREQFF.

V usage is TRBV19 and J usage is TRBJ2-1, with D maybe TRBD2 (5 bases). V shed 5 bases and J shed 1 base, with 18 bases lying between them. The CDR3 has 17 residues. Germline CDR1 is LNHDA and CDR2 is SQIVND (reference sequence). CDR3 protein: CASSLLGERKSYNEQFF. In nucleotides, the CDR3 is TGTGCCAGTAGTCTGCTCGGGGAGCGTAAGTCCTACAATGAGCAGTTCTTC.

The rearrangement uses TRBV6-1 and TRBJ1-5; tentatively, D is TRBD1 (6 bases). Germline CDR1 MNHNS, CDR2 SASEGT. With 3 bases removed from V and 0 bases from J, the gap between germline ends came to 15 bases. The CDR3 is 17 amino acids. CDR3 in amino acids: CASSDQGQGGSNQPQHF. The DNA of the CDR3 is TGTGCCAGCAGTGATCAGGGACAAGGAGGTAGCAATCAGCCCCAGCATTTT.

This clone was counted a single time. The rearrangement joins TRBV18 to TRBJ2-5; TRBD2 matches 8 bases. Germline V gene data show CDR1 as KGHSH and CDR2 as LQKENI. With 3 bases clipped from V and 2 bases from J, the junction kept 5 bases outside the gene matches. The CDR3 has 15 amino acids. The CDR3 DNA reads as TGTGCCAGCTCACCGGTGCGGGGGGATCAAGAGACCCAGTACTTC. Translated: CASSPVRGDQETQYF.

This chain joins TRBV9 and TRBJ2-2, with 11 bases matching TRBD2. V trimming: 0 bases; J trimming: 4 bases; junction bases outside the gene matches: 5. Germline loops: CDR1 SGDLS, CDR2 YYNGEE. The CDR3 runs to 17 residues. The CDR3 is CASSVGRLAGSTGELFF. The CDR3 DNA is TGTGCCAGCAGCGTAGGAAGACTAGCGGGGTCCACCGGGGAGCTGTTTTTT. Full variable domain (missing parts from reference TRBV9 and TRBJ2-2): DSGVTQTPKHLITATGQRVTLRCSPRSGDLSVYWYQQSLDQGLQFLIQYYNGEERAKGNILERFSAQQFPDLHSELNLSSLELGDSALYFCASSVGRLAGSTGELFFGEGSRLTVL.

In its sample, this clone was seen a few times. The genes are TRBV12-3 or TRBV12-4 and TRBJ1-2; 8 positions match TRBD1. The ends lost 10 bases at V and 6 bases at J; junction bases unmatched: 10. The CDR3 is made up of 13 amino acids. The CDR3 DNA reads TGTGCCACCAATCCGGGACAGGCGGATGGCTACACCTTC. This codes for CATNPGQADGYTF.

This clone was observed a handful of times. Other nucleotide sequences in the sample specify the same CDR3. This sequence joins TRBV7-2 and TRBJ2-7, with D unclear. Germline CDR1 and CDR2: SGHTA and FQGNSA. V was pared by 1 base and J by 3 bases, with 7 bases between. The CDR3 loop spans 13 amino acids. CDR3 region: CASSLGQNYEQYF. CDR3 DNA: TGTGCCAGCAGCTTAGGCCAGAACTACGAGCAGTACTTC.

The chain combines TRBV3-1 (or the pseudogene TRBV3-2) with TRBJ1-2; TRBD1 might be the D (5 bases). The ends were cut back, 0 bases at V and 7 bases at J, with 21 bases in the middle. The CDR3 is 17 amino acids. The germline gives CDR1 LGHDT, CDR2 YNNKEL (reference sequence). CDR3 DNA: TGTGCCAGCAGCCAAGAGGACAAGACGTGGATGGCAGGTGGCTACACCTTC. This gives the protein CASSQEDKTWMAGGYTF.

V is TRBV4-3 and J is TRBJ2-1; 16 bases fit TRBD2. J gave up 1 base and V 3 bases, and 3 bases lay outside the gene matches. Germline V gene lookup returns CDR1 LGHNA and CDR2 YSLEER. The CDR3 loop spans 18 amino acids. The CDR3 bases are TGCGCCAGCAGCCAGGGACTAGCGGGGGGGCCTTCCTACAATGAGCAGTTCTTC. Amino acid sequence: CASSQGLAGGPSYNEQFF.

The chain has TRBV30 and TRBJ2-7; D may be TRBD2 (5 bases). The CDR3 is 13 residues long. The V gene lost 0 bases and the J gene lost 3 bases, with 9 bases spanning the gap. From germline, CDR1 is GTSNPN and CDR2 SVGIG (reference sequence). DNA of the CDR3: TGTGCCTGGAGTGTAGCGGTAAGCTACGAGCAGTACTTC. Amino acid sequence: CAWSVAVSYEQYF.

V and J are TRBV10-1 and TRBJ1-1, with D possibly being TRBD1 (5 bases). The CDR3 sequence is 14 residues long. V was trimmed by 0 bases and J by 5 bases, leaving 10 bases between them. Germline CDR1 WNHNN, CDR2 SYGVQD (reference sequence). CDR3 nucleotides: TGCGCCAGCAGTGAGTCGGCTAGGACAACTGAAGCTTTCTTT. Protein product: CASSESARTTEAFF.

The chain carries TRBV11-2 and TRBJ2-5; TRBD2 agrees at 9 bases. The germline V gene encodes CDR1 SGHAT and CDR2 FQNNGV. V dropped 0 bases and J dropped 9; count of bases not matched to a gene: 5. The CDR3 runs to 14 residues. The CDR3 nucleotides read TGTGCCAGCAGCTTAGAGCCTAGCGGGGTGGCCCAGTACTTC. Its protein is CASSLEPSGVAQYF.

The rearrangement uses TRBV20-1 and TRBJ2-5, with no clear D. V was shortened by 3 bases and J by 0 bases, with 8 bases between the two germline ends. The CDR3 length is 13 residues. Germline V CDR1 and CDR2: DFQATT, SNEGSKA (reference sequence). CDR3 nucleotide sequence: TGCAGTGCTAGTGGCGCCAACCAAGAGACCCAGTACTTC. Protein: CSASGANQETQYF.